This T cell receptor beta chain was recovered during a study of cytomegalovirus exposure and HLA in healthy donors. Study outcomes and limitations: Rarity characterized most TCR sequences, yet some public TCRs appeared in many donors. The study listed 150 to 200 cytomegalovirus-associated TCR beta chains. Both high specificity and high sensitivity reportedly marked the classifier's diagnosis of cytomegalovirus status. Confirmation was obtained in vitro that three CMV-associated chains are specific for CMV antigens.

This clone has a single count. Its specificity is unknown. Germline values: CDR1 MNHNS, CDR2 SASEGT. The CDR3 is 15 residues long. J gave up 4 bases and V 5 bases, and 7 bases lay outside the gene matches. The data were produced by immunoSEQ multiplex PCR, yet TCRdb's version contains in-frame clones alone and is incomplete. The repertoire holds about 150,000 clones, with around 93% as singletons. The sample comprised PBMCs. The clonotype comes from a young man in good health and CMV-seropositive. The chain joins TRBV6-1 to TRBJ1-1, with TRBD1 matching 10 bases. The CDR3 nucleotides read TGTGCCAGCAGTTCACGGACAGGGGGAGGCACTGAAGCTTTCTTT. The encoded protein is CASSSRTGGGTEAFF.